Shown below are 23 T cell receptor beta chains from a single sample sequenced in a study of T cell changes during pregnancy in multiple sclerosis. Sequencing was performed with immunoSEQ multiplex PCR; in TCRdb, only in-frame clones are kept and a portion is missing. This sample carries about 36,000 clones, more than 85% of them seen once, and the ten largest clones take about 0.45%. The material was CD4+ T cells from peripheral blood mononuclear cells, obtained in the third trimester of pregnancy. The receptor source for this set is a female donor in good health, enrolled as a control in a pregnancy study.

The chain has TRBV6-5 and TRBJ1-4; no reliable D call. In germline, CDR1 is MNHEY, CDR2 SVGAGI. The CDR3 extends over 14 amino acids. With 7 bases removed from V and 7 bases from J, the gap between germline ends came to 16 bases. CDR3: CASKWRPSGEKLFF. CDR3 DNA sequence: TGTGCCAGCAAATGGCGACCGTCGGGTGAAAAACTGTTTTTT.

The rearrangement joins TRBV7-3 to TRBJ2-2, with D possibly being TRBD1 (6 bases). The CDR3 is made up of 16 amino acids. Trimming took off 3 bases at V and 0 bases at J, with 11 bases between the two ends. Germline CDR1 and CDR2: SGHTA and FQGTGA. The CDR3 DNA reads as TGTGCCAGCAGCTTGACCGGGACAACGAACACCGGGGAGCTGTTTTTT. Encoded protein: CASSLTGTTNTGELFF.

CDR3 in DNA: TGTGCCAGCAGTTTGAGTAGCGGGGTCTACAATGAGCAGTTCTTC. Its translation is CASSLSSGVYNEQFF. This chain uses TRBV5-4 with TRBJ2-1; TRBD2 aligns across 8 bases. The CDR3 has 15 residues. The J segment lost 3 bases and the V segment lost 5 bases, leaving 7 bases of the junction unmatched. Germline assignment: CDR1 SGHNT and CDR2 YYREEE (reference sequence).

J is TRBJ2-6 and V is TRBV7-2; 8 positions agree with TRBD2. The CDR3 spans 17 residues. Germline V gene data show CDR1 as SGHTA and CDR2 as FQGNSA. V was clipped by 6 bases and J by 6 bases; unmatched bases: 13. CDR3 DNA: TGTGCCAGCAGAGCTTACCGCGGGGGACTAGAGGCCAACGTCCTGACTTTC. This codes for CASRAYRGGLEANVLTF.

V is TRBV6-1 and J is TRBJ2-7; 7 bases align to TRBD1. This CDR3 has 14 residues. CDR1 is MNHNS and CDR2 is SASEGT in the germline V gene. Trimming removed 2 bases from V and 1 base from J; junction bases left unmatched: 2. The CDR3 DNA is TGTGCCAGCAGTGAACAGGGACAGTCCTACGAGCAGTACTTC. As protein: CASSEQGQSYEQYF.

J is TRBJ2-1 and V is TRBV29-1; weak D call: TRBD2 (6 bases). Per germline, CDR1 SQVTM and CDR2 ANQGSEA. This CDR3 spans 15 amino acids. Trimming took 8 bases from V and 0 from J, leaving 17 bases between them. The CDR3 DNA follows: TGCAGCCTCACGTCGCCCGGGAGCTCCTACAATGAGCAGTTCTTC. This gives the protein CSLTSPGSSYNEQFF.

The chain carries TRBV15 and TRBJ2-4, with TRBD1 matching over 7 bases. This CDR3 has 13 amino acids. Germline V gene data show CDR1 as LNHNV and CDR2 as YYDKDF (reference sequence). Losses at the gene ends were 8 bases for V and 8 bases for J; bases not matched to a gene: 9. The CDR3 protein is CATAHRGSDIQYF. CDR3 nucleotide sequence: TGTGCCACCGCCCACAGGGGATCGGACATTCAGTACTTC.

The chain links TRBV2 to TRBJ2-1; a possible D gene is TRBD1 (5 bases). Trimming shortened V by 11 bases and J by 4 bases, and 21 bases separated the two germline ends. The CDR3 spans 15 residues. Germline V gene data show CDR1 as SNHLY and CDR2 as FYNNEI. DNA for the CDR3: TGTGCCTCCGCCCCGAGCAGGGCAGCATACAATGAGCAGTTCTTC. This gives the protein CASAPSRAAYNEQFF.

This clone showed up just once. The junction differs from germline at one of its ends, possibly a read error. The V gene is TRBV19, the J gene TRBJ1-4, with D hard to call. CDR1 and CDR2 (germline): LNHDA, SQIVND (reference sequence). The CDR3 runs 12 residues. For the CDR3, the DNA is TGTGCCAGTAGTATGAAAGGCAGGATAAAGGTTTTT. It specifies CASSMKGRIKVF.

This clone was observed a single time. The J gene is TRBJ2-5, the V gene TRBV4-1; 8 bases map to TRBD2. From germline, CDR1 is MGHRA and CDR2 YSYEKL. V lost 4 bases to trimming and J lost 2 bases; unmatched junction nucleotides: 12. The CDR3 runs to 17 residues. CDR3 in DNA: TGCGCCAGCAGCCCGAGGGGGGCGGGGGGCCCTCAAGAGACCCAGTACTTC. Translated: CASSPRGAGGPQETQYF.

The V gene is TRBV4-1, the J gene TRBJ1-1; D possibly corresponds to TRBD1 (6 bases). V lost 3 bases to trimming and J lost 4 bases, with 18 bases between them. In germline, CDR1 is MGHRA, CDR2 YSYEKL. CDR3 length: 16 residues. The CDR3 region has the DNA TGCGCCAGCAGCCAGGGAATCAACAGGGATCGCACTGAAGCTTTCTTT. It is translated as CASSQGINRDRTEAFF.

This clone occurred once. The V gene is TRBV11-2, the J gene TRBJ2-4; tentatively, D is TRBD1 (6 bases). The CDR3 extends over 14 amino acids. Trimming cost V 5 bases and J 10 bases, with 18 bases left between them. Per the germline V gene, CDR1 is SGHAT and CDR2 is FQNNGV. CDR3 sequence: CASSPRQDPRIQYF. CDR3 coding DNA: TGTGCCAGCAGCCCCCGACAGGATCCTCGGATTCAGTACTTC.

The chain couples TRBV10-3 to TRBJ1-2; unclear D gene. There are 12 residues in the CDR3. V was cut by 4 bases and J by 6 bases, with 9 bases left in between. The V gene's germline CDR1 is ENHRY and CDR2 SYGVKD. The DNA for the CDR3 is TGTGCCATCAGTGTCTCGGGAGATGGCTACACCTTC. As protein: CAISVSGDGYTF.

This clone was recorded once. This chain connects TRBV7-9 to TRBJ1-1, with D maybe TRBD1 (6 bases). The CDR3 length is 15 residues. Trimming stripped 8 bases from V and 0 bases from J, with 16 bases between. Germline lookup yields CDR1 SEHNR and CDR2 FQNEAQ (reference sequence). The CDR3 sequence is CASDRMGQMNTEAFF. As DNA, the CDR3 is TGTGCCAGCGATAGAATGGGACAAATGAACACTGAAGCTTTCTTT.

V and J are TRBV27 and TRBJ2-2, with D perhaps TRBD1 (5 bases). V was shortened by 6 bases and J by 7 bases, with 15 bases between the two germline ends. The CDR3 is 14 amino acids. Germline V CDR1 and CDR2: MNHEY, SMNVEV (reference sequence). In nucleotides, the CDR3 is TGTGCCAGCAGAAGATCAGGGTCCAACGGGGAGCTGTTTTTT. Translated: CASRRSGSNGELFF.

The chain carries TRBV7-2 and TRBJ2-1, with 7 positions matching TRBD1. This CDR3 is 14 amino acids long. The trim removed 5 bases at V and 8 bases at J, leaving 9 bases unmatched. From germline, CDR1 is SGHTA and CDR2 FQGNSA. The CDR3 here is CASSPMTGSHEQFF. The CDR3 DNA follows: TGTGCCAGCAGCCCCATGACAGGGTCCCATGAGCAGTTCTTC.

The V and J genes are TRBV10-3 and TRBJ2-7; D is unresolved. Germline CDR1 ENHRY, CDR2 SYGVKD. The V and J ends lost 6 bases and 6 bases respectively, with 9 bases between them. CDR3 length equals 11 residues. The CDR3 sequence is CAISARAEQYF. The DNA of the CDR3 is TGTGCCATCAGCGCTAGAGCCGAGCAGTACTTC.

This rearrangement joins TRBV7-2 to TRBJ2-1; weak D call: TRBD2 (6 bases). Looked up from germline, CDR1 is SGHTA and CDR2 is FQGNSA. CDR3 length equals 13 residues. Trimming shortened V by 4 bases and J by 8 bases, and 12 bases separated the two germline ends. The CDR3 coding sequence is TGTGCCAGCAGCTCCAAAACGGGGGATGAGCAGTTCTTC. Its translation is CASSSKTGDEQFF.

This rearrangement joins TRBV2 to TRBJ1-3; TRBD1 matches at 9 bases. Germline-derived CDR1 and CDR2 are SNHLY and FYNNEI. The CDR3 has 14 residues. The J segment lost 4 bases and the V segment lost 6 bases, leaving 4 bases of the junction unmatched. The CDR3 here is CASRATGGGNTIYF. In DNA, the CDR3 is TGTGCCAGCAGAGCCACAGGGGGCGGAAACACCATATATTTT. The full variable domain, completed using reference TRBV2 and TRBJ1-3, is EPEVTQTPSHQVTQMGQEVILRCVPISNHLYFYWYRQILGQKVEFLVSFYNNEISEKSEIFDDQFSVERPDGSNFTLKIRSTKLEDSAMYFCASRATGGGNTIYFGEGSWLTVV.

The CDR3 region has the DNA TGTGCCAGCACCGGTGGCAGGGGATCCTACAATGAGCAGTTCTTC. Translation gives CASTGGRGSYNEQFF. The chain couples TRBV28 to TRBJ2-1; the D gene is possibly TRBD1 (6 bases). Per germline, CDR1 MDHEN and CDR2 SYDVKM. V was shortened by 7 bases and J by 1 base, with 14 bases between the two germline ends. This CDR3 is built from 15 residues.

V and J are TRBV7-8 and TRBJ1-5; D is unclear. The CDR3 is 15 amino acids. The germline V gene encodes CDR1 SGHVS and CDR2 FQNEAQ. V gave up 1 base and J gave up 5 bases, with 12 bases separating them. The CDR3 nucleotides read TGTGCCAGCAGCTTAGGGTCCGTTTCGGATCAGCCCCAGCATTTT. Translating it yields CASSLGSVSDQPQHF.

The chain employs TRBV6-4 and TRBJ2-2; TRBD1 might be the D (5 bases). V was pared by 6 bases and J by 5 bases, with 10 bases between. Germline CDR1 is MRHNA and CDR2 is SNTAGT. This CDR3 is 13 amino acids long. CDR3 sequence reads: CASSPQGTGELFF. Written as DNA, the CDR3 is TGTGCCAGCAGCCCCCAGGGTACCGGGGAGCTGTTTTTT.

This chain links TRBV6-5 with TRBJ2-1; 10 bases are shared with TRBD2. The CDR3 contains 13 residues. CDR1 is MNHEY and CDR2 is SVGAGI in the germline V gene. Losses at the gene ends were 6 bases for V and 15 bases for J; bases not matched to a gene: 11. For the CDR3, the DNA is TGTGCCAGCAGCTCGGGACTAGCGTCGAGTCGGTTCTTC. Amino acid sequence: CASSSGLASSRFF.